This is a list of T cell receptor beta chains from one sample in a study of beta chain features in type 1 diabetes. Only in-frame clones appear in the TCRdb table, and some are missing; sequencing was by immunoSEQ multiplex PCR. The repertoire includes around 300,000 clones, around 7.3% of them detected once, and more than 0.8% sits in the top ten. The sample comprised central memory CD4+ T cells from blood. Source of these receptors: a woman under 30 in good health. CDR3s include the opening cysteine and the closing phenylalanine or tryptophan. D genes are given only for firm matches. Part of the rows lack a size; the others show once, few, many or a class for expanded clones.

J gene | D gene | V gene | clone size | CDR3 protein | CDR3 DNA
TRBJ1-5 | TRBD1 | TRBV4-1 | - | CASSQEGGNRGQQPQHF | TGCGCCAGCAGCCAAGAAGGAGGGAACAGGGGGCAGCAGCCCCAGCATTTT
TRBJ2-1 | TRBD2 | TRBV5-1 | few | CASSLVTRVAGGRWEQFF | TGCGCCAGCAGCTTGGTAACCCGTGTAGCGGGGGGACGTTGGGAGCAGTTCTTC
TRBJ2-3 | TRBD2 | TRBV28 | - | CASSISGGARDTQYF | TGTGCCAGCAGTATTAGCGGGGGGGCTCGAGATACGCAGTATTTT
TRBJ1-2 | - | TRBV6-6 | few | CASSSPGYTF | TGTGCCAGCAGTTCCCCAGGCTACACCTTC
TRBJ2-1 | - | TRBV5-4 | - | CASSSRTTSYNEQFF | TGTGCCAGCAGCTCCCGAACTACCTCCTACAATGAGCAGTTCTTC
TRBJ2-1 | TRBD1 | TRBV28 | - | CASSESGQGAYNEQFF | TGTGCCAGCAGTGAGTCGGGACAGGGGGCCTACAATGAGCAGTTCTTC
TRBJ2-3 | - | TRBV5-8 | - | CASSLRRGRGSTDTQYF | TGTGCCAGCAGCTTGCGACGGGGCCGTGGGAGCACAGATACGCAGTATTTT
TRBJ2-5 | - | TRBV13 | - | CASSLETGPSLPQYF | TGTGCCAGCAGCTTAGAAACGGGGCCCAGCCTACCCCAGTACTTC
TRBJ1-2 | TRBD1 | TRBV28 | few | CASSGGTGGRYGYTF | TGTGCCAGCAGTGGGGGGACAGGGGGCCGCTATGGCTACACCTTC
TRBJ2-3 | TRBD1 | TRBV14 | - | CASSPYRGESTDTQYF | TGTGCCAGCAGCCCTTACAGGGGAGAAAGCACAGATACGCAGTATTTT
TRBJ2-3 | - | TRBV9 | - | CASSGPLGVSTDTQYF | TGTGCCAGCAGCGGACCTCTGGGAGTGTCCACAGATACGCAGTATTTT
TRBJ2-5 | - | TRBV5-6 | - | CASSLVGSSRETQYF | TGTGCCAGCAGCTTAGTGGGAAGCAGTAGGGAGACCCAGTACTTC
TRBJ1-1 | - | TRBV6-6 | few | CASSMRLNTEAFF | TGTGCCAGCAGTATGCGTCTGAACACTGAAGCTTTCTTT
TRBJ2-7 | - | TRBV6-5 | few | CASSSHPRGPYEQYF | TGTGCCAGCAGTTCCCACCCGCGGGGTCCCTACGAGCAGTACTTC
TRBJ1-3 | - | TRBV14 | many | CASSQLQVLSGNTIYF | TGTGCCAGCAGCCAATTACAGGTCCTCTCTGGAAACACCATATATTTT
TRBJ2-7 | - | TRBV11-3 | many | CASSLDSASAGTYEQYF | TGTGCCAGCAGCTTAGATTCCGCGAGCGCAGGGACCTACGAGCAGTACTTC
TRBJ2-7 | TRBD1 | TRBV14 | few | CASSLGQGVYGYEQYF | TGTGCCAGCAGCCTGGGACAGGGGGTATACGGCTACGAGCAGTACTTC
TRBJ1-3 | - | TRBV14 | - | CASSQDPGYSGNTIYF | TGTGCCAGCAGCCAAGATCCAGGGTATTCTGGAAACACCATATATTTT
TRBJ2-1 | - | TRBV4-2 | - | CASSQGRQVLNNEQFF | TGTGCCAGCAGCCAAGGGCGACAGGTCCTAAACAATGAGCAGTTCTTC
TRBJ2-5 | - | TRBV6-6 | many | CASSLPGEETQYF | TGTGCCAGCAGTCTACCAGGGGAAGAGACCCAGTACTTC
TRBJ2-1 | TRBD2 | TRBV2 | many | CASSPGLAAYNEQFF | TGTGCCAGCAGCCCGGGACTAGCGGCTTACAATGAGCAGTTCTTC
TRBJ1-6 | - | TRBV18 | few | CASSPRVGDSPLHF | TGTGCCAGCTCACCACGGGTAGGGGATTCACCCCTCCACTTT
TRBJ2-1 | TRBD2 | TRBV7-2 | few | CASSLGLVYNEQFF | TGTGCCAGCAGCTTGGGACTAGTTTACAATGAGCAGTTCTTC